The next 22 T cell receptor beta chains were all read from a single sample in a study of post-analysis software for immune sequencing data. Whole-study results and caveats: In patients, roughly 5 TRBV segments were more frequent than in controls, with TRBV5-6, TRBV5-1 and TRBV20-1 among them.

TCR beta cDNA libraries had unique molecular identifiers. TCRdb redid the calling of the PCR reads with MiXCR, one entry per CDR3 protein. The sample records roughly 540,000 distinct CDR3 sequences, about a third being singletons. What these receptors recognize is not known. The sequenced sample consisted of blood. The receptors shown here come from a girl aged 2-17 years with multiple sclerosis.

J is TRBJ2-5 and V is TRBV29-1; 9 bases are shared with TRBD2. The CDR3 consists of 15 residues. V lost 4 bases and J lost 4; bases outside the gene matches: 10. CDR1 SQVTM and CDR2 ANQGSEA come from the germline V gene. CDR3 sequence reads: CSVVTPGLAGETQYF. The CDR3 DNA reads TGCAGCGTTGTTACCCCGGGACTAGCTGGAGAGACCCAGTACTTC. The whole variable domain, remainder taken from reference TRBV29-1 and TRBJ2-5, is SAVISQKPSRDICQRGTSLTIQCQVDSQVTMMFWYRQQPGQSLTLIATANQGSEATYESGFVIDKFPISRPNLTFSTLTVSNMSPEDSSIYLCSVVTPGLAGETQYFGPGTRLLVL.

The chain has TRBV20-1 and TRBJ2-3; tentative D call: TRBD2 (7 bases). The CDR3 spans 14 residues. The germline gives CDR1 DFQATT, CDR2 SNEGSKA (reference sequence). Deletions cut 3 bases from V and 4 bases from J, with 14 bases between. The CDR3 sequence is CSARIGGRADTQYF. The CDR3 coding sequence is TGCAGTGCTAGGATCGGGGGGCGCGCAGATACGCAGTATTTT.

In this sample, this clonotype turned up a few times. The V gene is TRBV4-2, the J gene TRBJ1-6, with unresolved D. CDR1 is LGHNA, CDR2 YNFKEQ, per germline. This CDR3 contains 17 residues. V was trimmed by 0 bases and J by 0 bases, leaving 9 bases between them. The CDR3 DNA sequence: TGTGCCAGCAGCCAAGATCCCGAGGGCTCCTATAATTCACCCCTCCACTTT. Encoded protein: CASSQDPEGSYNSPLHF.

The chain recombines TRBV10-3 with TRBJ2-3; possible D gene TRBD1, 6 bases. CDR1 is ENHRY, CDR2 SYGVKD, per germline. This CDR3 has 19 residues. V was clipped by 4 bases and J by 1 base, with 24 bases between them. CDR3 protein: CAISATAGDWKEGTDTQYF. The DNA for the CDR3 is TGTGCCATCAGTGCTACTGCAGGGGATTGGAAGGAGGGCACAGATACGCAGTATTTT.

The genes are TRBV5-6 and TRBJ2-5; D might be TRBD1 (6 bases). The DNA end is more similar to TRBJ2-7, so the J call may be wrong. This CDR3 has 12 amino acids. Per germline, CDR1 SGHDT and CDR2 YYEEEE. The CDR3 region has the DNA TGTGCCAGCAGCTTATTCAGGGGCGAGCAGTACTTC. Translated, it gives CASSLFRGEQYF.

CDR3 residues: CASSPIDSTNQPQHF. The CDR3 DNA reads as TGTGCCAGCAGCCCAATAGACAGTACCAATCAGCCCCAGCATTTT. V and J are TRBV7-9 and TRBJ1-5, with D possibly matching TRBD1 (5 bases). The V gene's germline CDR1 is SEHNR and CDR2 FQNEAQ (reference sequence). The CDR3 contains 15 residues. Trimming removed 5 bases at V and 3 bases at J, with 14 bases between.

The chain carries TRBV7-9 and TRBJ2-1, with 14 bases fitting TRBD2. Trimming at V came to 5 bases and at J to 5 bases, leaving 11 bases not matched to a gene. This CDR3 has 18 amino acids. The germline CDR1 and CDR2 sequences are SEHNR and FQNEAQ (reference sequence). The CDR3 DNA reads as TGTGCCAGCAGCCCAGGGGTCGGGACTAGCGGGGGTAACAATGAGCAGTTCTTC. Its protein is CASSPGVGTSGGNNEQFF.

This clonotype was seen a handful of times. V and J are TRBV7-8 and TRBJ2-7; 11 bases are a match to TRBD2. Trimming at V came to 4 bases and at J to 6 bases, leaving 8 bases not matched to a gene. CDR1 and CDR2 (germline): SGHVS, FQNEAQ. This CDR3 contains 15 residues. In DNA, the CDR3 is TGTGCCAGCAGCTACTTAGCGGGGGGGCCGGTCGAGCAGTACTTC. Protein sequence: CASSYLAGGPVEQYF.

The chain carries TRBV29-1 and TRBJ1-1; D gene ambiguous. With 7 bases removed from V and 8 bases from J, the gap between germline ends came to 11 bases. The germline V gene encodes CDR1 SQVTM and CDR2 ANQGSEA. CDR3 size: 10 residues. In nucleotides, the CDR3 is TGCAGCGAAGGAAGTGAGGAAGCTTTCTTT. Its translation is CSEGSEEAFF.

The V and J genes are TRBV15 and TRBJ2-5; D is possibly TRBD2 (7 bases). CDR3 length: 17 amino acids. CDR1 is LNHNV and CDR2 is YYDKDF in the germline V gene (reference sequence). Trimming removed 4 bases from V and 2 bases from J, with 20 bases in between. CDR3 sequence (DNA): TGTGCCACCAGCATTACAAGGATAGGGGGGGGGCAAGAGACCCAGTACTTC. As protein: CATSITRIGGGQETQYF.

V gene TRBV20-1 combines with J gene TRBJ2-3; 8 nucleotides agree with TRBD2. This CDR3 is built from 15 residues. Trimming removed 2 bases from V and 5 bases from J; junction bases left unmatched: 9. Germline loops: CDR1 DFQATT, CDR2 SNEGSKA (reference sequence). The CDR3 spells CSARPPGGHQDTQYF. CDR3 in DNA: TGCAGTGCTAGACCTCCGGGGGGGCACCAAGATACGCAGTATTTT.

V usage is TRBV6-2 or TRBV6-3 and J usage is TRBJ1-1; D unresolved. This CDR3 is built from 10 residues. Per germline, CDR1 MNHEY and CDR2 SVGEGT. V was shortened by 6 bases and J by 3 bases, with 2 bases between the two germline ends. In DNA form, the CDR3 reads TGTGCCAGCAGGTACACTGAAGCTTTCTTT. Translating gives CASRYTEAFF.

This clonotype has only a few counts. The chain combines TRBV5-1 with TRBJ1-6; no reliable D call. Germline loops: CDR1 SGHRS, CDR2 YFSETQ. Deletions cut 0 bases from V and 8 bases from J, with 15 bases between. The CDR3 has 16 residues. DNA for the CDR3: TGCGCCAGCAGCTTGGTTCCCGCTACTACCGATTCACCCCTCCACTTT. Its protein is CASSLVPATTDSPLHF.

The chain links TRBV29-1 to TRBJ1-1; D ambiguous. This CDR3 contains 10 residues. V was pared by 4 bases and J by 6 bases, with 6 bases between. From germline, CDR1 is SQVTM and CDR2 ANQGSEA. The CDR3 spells CSVGGPEAFF. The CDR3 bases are TGCAGCGTTGGCGGTCCTGAAGCTTTCTTT. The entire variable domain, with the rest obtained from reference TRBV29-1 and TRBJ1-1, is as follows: SAVISQKPSRDICQRGTSLTIQCQVDSQVTMMFWYRQQPGQSLTLIATANQGSEATYESGFVIDKFPISRPNLTFSTLTVSNMSPEDSSIYLCSVGGPEAFFGQGTRLTVV.

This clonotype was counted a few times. DNA for the CDR3: TGTGCCAGCAGTTTATGGAATTTGAATGAGCAGTTCTTC. This gives the protein CASSLWNLNEQFF. The gene calls are TRBV12-3 or TRBV12-4 and TRBJ2-1; D not resolved. V lost 2 bases and J 7 bases, leaving 9 bases between the germline ends. This CDR3 has 13 amino acids.

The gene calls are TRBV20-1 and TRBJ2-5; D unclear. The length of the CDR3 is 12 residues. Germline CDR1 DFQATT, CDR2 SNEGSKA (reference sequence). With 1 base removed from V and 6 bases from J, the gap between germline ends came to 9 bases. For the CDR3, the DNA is TGCAGTGCTAGAGTCCGTCAAAAGACCCAGTACTTC. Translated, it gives CSARVRQKTQYF.

This CDR3 is CSAGGRTGRNEQYF. CDR3 nucleotides: TGCAGTGCTGGAGGTAGGACAGGGCGCAATGAGCAGTACTTC. The rearrangement uses TRBV20-1 and TRBJ2-5; 8 positions agree with TRBD1. V shed 5 bases, J shed 11 bases, and the junction held 16 bases outside the gene matches. Germline V gene lookup returns CDR1 DFQATT and CDR2 SNEGSKA (reference sequence). CDR3 length: 14 amino acids.

CDR3 nucleotides: TGTGCCAGCAGTCGAACAGGGGGCGCAAGCCAGCCCCAGCATTTT. Translating gives CASSRTGGASQPQHF. The V call is TRBV28, the J call TRBJ1-5, with 9 bases that match TRBD1. The germline V gene encodes CDR1 MDHEN and CDR2 SYDVKM. Germline trimming cut 5 bases from V and 7 bases from J; bases unmatched to any gene: 9. CDR3 length: 15 residues.

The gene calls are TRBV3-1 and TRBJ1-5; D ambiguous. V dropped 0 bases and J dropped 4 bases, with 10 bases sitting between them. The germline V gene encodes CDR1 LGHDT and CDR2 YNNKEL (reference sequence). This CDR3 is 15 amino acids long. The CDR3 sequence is CASSQDPRRNQPQHF. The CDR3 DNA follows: TGTGCCAGCAGCCAAGATCCGCGGAGAAATCAGCCCCAGCATTTT.

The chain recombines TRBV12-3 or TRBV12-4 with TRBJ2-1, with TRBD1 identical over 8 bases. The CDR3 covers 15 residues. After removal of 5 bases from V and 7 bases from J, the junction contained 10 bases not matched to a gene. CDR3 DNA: TGTGCCAGCAGTCGAGCAGGGGGCGCGGGTAATGAGCAGTTCTTC. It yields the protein CASSRAGGAGNEQFF.

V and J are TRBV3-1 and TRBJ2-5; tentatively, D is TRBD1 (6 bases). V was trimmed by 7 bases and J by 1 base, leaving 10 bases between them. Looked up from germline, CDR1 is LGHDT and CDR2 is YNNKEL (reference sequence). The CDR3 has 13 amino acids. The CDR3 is CASNRDIQETQYF. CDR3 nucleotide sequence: TGTGCCAGCAACCGGGACATCCAAGAGACCCAGTACTTC.

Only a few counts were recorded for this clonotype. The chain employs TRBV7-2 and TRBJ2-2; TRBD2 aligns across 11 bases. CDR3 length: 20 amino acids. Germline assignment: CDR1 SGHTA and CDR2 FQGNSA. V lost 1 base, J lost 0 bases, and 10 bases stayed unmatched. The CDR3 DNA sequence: TGTGCCAGCAGCTTAGTTGCGGCTAGCGGGGGGTACGCGAACACCGGGGAGCTGTTTTTT. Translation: CASSLVAASGGYANTGELFF.